This T cell receptor beta chain derives from a study of regulatory T cells in long-lasting Graves disease. Study outcomes and limitations: A reduction in accuracy may have resulted from the small sample size.

Of note for this clonotype: Its cognate antigen is unknown.

The TCR beta library used iRepertoire HTBI primers with Arm-PCR amplification of CDR3. Each CDR3 protein is one row after TCRdb ran MiXCR on the multiplex PCR reads. The table shows 450,000 to 650,000 distinct CDR3 sequences, with 15% to 20% occurring only once. V shed 4 bases and J 3 bases; nucleotides not matched to a gene: 7. The germline gives CDR1 DFQATT, CDR2 SNEGSKA (reference sequence). The CDR3 covers 14 residues. Time point here: newly diagnosed GD, antithyroid drugs for less than 3 months. PBMCs were the source of the RNA used for TCR sequencing. These data also featured in a second study, about T cells in Graves' hyperthyroidism and ophthalmopathy.

The clonotype comes from a woman aged 35 to 59 with Graves disease. The chain links TRBV20-1 to TRBJ2-7, with TRBD1 identical over 9 bases. Sample: peripheral blood mononuclear cells (PBMCs), taken at new diagnosis, from a patient treated with antithyroid drugs. The CDR3 loop is CSAKRSGQGYEQYF. DNA of the CDR3: TGCAGTGCTAAGCGCTCGGGACAGGGCTACGAGCAGTACTTC.